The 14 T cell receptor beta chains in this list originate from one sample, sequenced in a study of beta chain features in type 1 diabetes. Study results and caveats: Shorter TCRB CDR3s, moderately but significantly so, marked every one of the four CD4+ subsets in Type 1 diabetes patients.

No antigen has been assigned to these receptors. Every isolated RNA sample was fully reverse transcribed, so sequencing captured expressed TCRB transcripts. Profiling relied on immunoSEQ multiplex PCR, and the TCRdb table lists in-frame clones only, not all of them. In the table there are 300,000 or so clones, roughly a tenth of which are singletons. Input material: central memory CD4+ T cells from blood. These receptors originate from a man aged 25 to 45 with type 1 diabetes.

The CDR3 reads CASSFRAGTDTQYF. The CDR3 coding sequence is TGCGCCAGCAGCTTCCGTGCAGGCACAGATACGCAGTATTTT. The chain combines TRBV10-1 with TRBJ2-3; no clear D. Trimming cost V 6 bases and J 1 base, with 11 bases left between them. This CDR3 comprises 14 residues. Germline loops: CDR1 WNHNN, CDR2 SYGVQD (reference sequence).

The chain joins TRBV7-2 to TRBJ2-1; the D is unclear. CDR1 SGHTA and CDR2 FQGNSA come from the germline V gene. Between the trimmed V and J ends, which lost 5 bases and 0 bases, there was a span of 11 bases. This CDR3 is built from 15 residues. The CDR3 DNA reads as TGTGCCAGCAGCACCACTCCCAGCTCCTACAATGAGCAGTTCTTC. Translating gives CASSTTPSSYNEQFF.

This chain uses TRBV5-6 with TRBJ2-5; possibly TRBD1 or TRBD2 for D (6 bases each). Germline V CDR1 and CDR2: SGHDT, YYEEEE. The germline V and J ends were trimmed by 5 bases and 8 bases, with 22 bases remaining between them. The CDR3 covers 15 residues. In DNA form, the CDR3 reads TGTGCCAGCAGGCTCTCTGGCGGCGGCGGGACAACCCAGTACTTC. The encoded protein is CASRLSGGGGTTQYF. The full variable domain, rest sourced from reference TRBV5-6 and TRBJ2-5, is DAGVTQSPTHLIKTRGQQVTLRCSPKSGHDTVSWYQQALGQGPQFIFQYYEEEERQRGNFPDRFSGHQFPNYSSELNVNALLLGDSALYLCASRLSGGGGTTQYFGPGTRLLVL.

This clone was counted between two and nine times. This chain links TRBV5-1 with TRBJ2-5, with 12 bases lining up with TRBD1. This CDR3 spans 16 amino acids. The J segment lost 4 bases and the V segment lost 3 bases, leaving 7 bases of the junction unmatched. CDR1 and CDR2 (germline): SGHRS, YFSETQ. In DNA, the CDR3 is TGCGCCAGCAGCTCAGCGTGGGACAGGGGGCCAGAGACCCAGTACTTC. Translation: CASSSAWDRGPETQYF. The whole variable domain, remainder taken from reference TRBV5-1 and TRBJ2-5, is KAGVTQTPRYLIKTRGQQVTLSCSPISGHRSVSWYQQTPGQGLQFLFEYFSETQRNKGNFPGRFSGRQFSNSRSEMNVSTLELGDSALYLCASSSAWDRGPETQYFGPGTRLLVL.

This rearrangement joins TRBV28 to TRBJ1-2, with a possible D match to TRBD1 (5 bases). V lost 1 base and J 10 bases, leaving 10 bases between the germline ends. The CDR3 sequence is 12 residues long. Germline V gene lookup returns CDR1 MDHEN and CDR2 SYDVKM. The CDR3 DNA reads TGTGCCAGCAGTTTATCAGGGCTAAACTACACCTTC. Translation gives CASSLSGLNYTF.

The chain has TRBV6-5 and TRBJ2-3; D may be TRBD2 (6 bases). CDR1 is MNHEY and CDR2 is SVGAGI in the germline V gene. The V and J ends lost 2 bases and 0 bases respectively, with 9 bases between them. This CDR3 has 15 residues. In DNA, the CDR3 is TGTGCCAGCAGTTACGGAGGGTGGAGCACAGATACGCAGTATTTT. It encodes CASSYGGWSTDTQYF.

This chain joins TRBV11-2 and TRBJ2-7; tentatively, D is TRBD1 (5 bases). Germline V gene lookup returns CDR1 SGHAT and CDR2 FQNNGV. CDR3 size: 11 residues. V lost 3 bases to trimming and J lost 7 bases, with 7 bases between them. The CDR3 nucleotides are TGTGCCAGCAGCTTCAGGGTGGAGCAGTACTTC. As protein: CASSFRVEQYF.

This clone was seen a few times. CDR3 sequence reads: CASSARDGETQYF. The CDR3 DNA sequence: TGTGCCAGCAGTGCCAGGGACGGGGAGACCCAGTACTTC. The chain uses TRBV6-1 and TRBJ2-5; D might be TRBD1 or TRBD2, each matching 5 bases. CDR1 is MNHNS, CDR2 SASEGT, per germline. The CDR3 totals 13 residues. Trimming pared 4 bases from V and 5 bases from J, leaving 11 bases between.

The CDR3 DNA sequence: TGTGCCAGCTCACCAGACGGGACTCCCTACGAGCAGTACTTC. Protein sequence: CASSPDGTPYEQYF. This rearrangement joins TRBV18 to TRBJ2-7, with D possibly matching TRBD2 (6 bases). Germline CDR1 and CDR2: KGHSH and LQKENI. The CDR3 length is 14 residues. With 2 bases removed from V and 2 bases from J, the gap between germline ends came to 10 bases.

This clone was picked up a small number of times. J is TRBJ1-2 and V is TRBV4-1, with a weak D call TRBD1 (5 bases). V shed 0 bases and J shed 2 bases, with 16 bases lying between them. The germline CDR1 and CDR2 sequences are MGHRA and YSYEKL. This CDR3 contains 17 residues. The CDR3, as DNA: TGCGCCAGCAGCCAAGATGCCCGACAGCTTTTGAACTATGGCTACACCTTC. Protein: CASSQDARQLLNYGYTF.

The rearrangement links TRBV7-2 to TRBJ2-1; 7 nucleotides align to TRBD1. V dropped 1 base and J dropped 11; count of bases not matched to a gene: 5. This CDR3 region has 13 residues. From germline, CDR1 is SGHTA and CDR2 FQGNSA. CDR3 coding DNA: TGTGCCAGCAGCTTAGGACAGGGTGAGAAGCAGTTCTTC. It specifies CASSLGQGEKQFF.

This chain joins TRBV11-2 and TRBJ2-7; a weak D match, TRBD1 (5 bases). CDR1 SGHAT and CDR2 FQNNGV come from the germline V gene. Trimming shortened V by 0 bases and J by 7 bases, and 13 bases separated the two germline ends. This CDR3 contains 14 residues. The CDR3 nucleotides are TGTGCCAGCAGCTTAGATGGGGCATCCCGAGAGCAGTACTTC. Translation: CASSLDGASREQYF.

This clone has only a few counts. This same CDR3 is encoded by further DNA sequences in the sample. CDR3 loop: CASSLEGQQETQYF. CDR3 bases: TGCGCCAGCAGCTTGGAGGGACAGCAAGAGACCCAGTACTTC. The chain couples TRBV5-1 to TRBJ2-5, with 7 bases matching TRBD1. V was pared by 0 bases and J by 2 bases, with 1 base of the junction left unmatched. Germline V gene sequence: CDR1 SGHRS, CDR2 YFSETQ. The CDR3 consists of 14 residues.

The CDR3 reads CAWSVGGFRRYTF. The CDR3 DNA follows: TGTGCCTGGAGTGTAGGGGGTTTTAGGCGCTACACCTTC. The chain carries TRBV30 and TRBJ1-2; D may be TRBD1 (6 bases). V was shortened by 0 bases and J by 9 bases, with 14 bases between the two germline ends. The germline V gene has CDR1 GTSNPN and CDR2 SVGIG (reference sequence). CDR3 length: 13 amino acids.